What follows describes a single T cell receptor (beta chain). Ages ranged from roughly 18 to 100 years, with residence in about two dozen US areas. V dropped 1 base and J dropped 4; count of bases not matched to a gene: 11. The CDR3 has 18 amino acids. CDR1 SGHKS and CDR2 YYEKEE come from the germline V gene (reference sequence). The source of the sample is a study of blood T cell repertoires in COVID-19. Sequenced by immunoSEQ multiplex PCR; TCRdb stores in-frame clones only, minus some. The sample consists of over 200,000 clones, 85% to 90% of them appearing once. The receptor was derived from a young man who had been exposed to COVID-19. Sequencing was done on a sample of PBMCs or T cells enriched from blood (not recorded which). J is TRBJ1-6 and V is TRBV5-5; 7 bases fit TRBD1. CDR3 DNA: TGTGCCAGCAGCTTGACCCAACAGGGGATACTTTATAATTCACCCCTCCACTTT. Protein sequence: CASSLTQQGILYNSPLHF. Full variable domain (remainder filled in from reference TRBV5-5 and TRBJ1-6): DAGVTQSPTHLIKTRGQQVTLRCSPISGHKSVSWYQQVLGQGPQFIFQYYEKEERGRGNFPDRFSARQFPNYSSELNVNALLLGDSALYLCASSLTQQGILYNSPLHFGNGTRLTVT.